The present T cell receptor beta chain was sequenced within a study of blood T cell repertoires in COVID-19. Study details: T cells, B-cell-depleted T cells, or PBMCs supplied cDNA or gDNA.

Germline-derived CDR1 and CDR2 are LGHDT and YNNKEL (reference sequence). CDR3 length: 15 amino acids. The ends lost 0 bases at V and 2 bases at J; junction bases unmatched: 3. The assay was immunoSEQ multiplex PCR, and TCRdb's table has in-frame clones only and misses some. The table lists roughly 330,000 clones, 80% to 90% of them singletons. The sequenced sample consisted of peripheral blood. The sequence came from a man aged 25 to 40 with COVID-19, enrolled during active disease. The chain is built from TRBV3-1 (or the pseudogene TRBV3-2) and TRBJ1-1; 7 bases line up with TRBD1. CDR3 nucleotide sequence: TGTGCCAGCAGCCAAGAGGGGACAGTCAACACTGAAGCTTTCTTT. It encodes CASSQEGTVNTEAFF.